This TCR beta chain is drawn from a study of blood T cell repertoires in COVID-19. Study background: Donors in the United States, Italy and Spain gave samples during acute or convalescent COVID-19.

CDR3 length: 15 residues. CDR1 GTSNPN and CDR2 SVGIG come from the germline V gene (reference sequence). The V segment lost 5 bases and the J segment 1 base; nucleotides outside the gene matches: 4. Methods used by the authors: Amplifying reference gene primers gave estimates of nucleated cell counts. The assay was immunoSEQ multiplex PCR, and TCRdb's table has in-frame clones only and misses some. Clonal size and the V and J genes are those of that table, whereas D and trimming came from the DNA. The table includes about 300,000 clones, about 88% detected once. Sequenced: peripheral blood. The origin of this receptor is a human donor with COVID-19, enrolled during active disease. The donor label of this sample is uncertain. The V and J genes are TRBV30 and TRBJ2-2; TRBD2 matches at 10 bases. The CDR3 DNA follows: TGTGCCTGGCCACGACTAGCGGGGAACACCGGGGAGCTGTTTTTT. Translated, it gives CAWPRLAGNTGELFF.